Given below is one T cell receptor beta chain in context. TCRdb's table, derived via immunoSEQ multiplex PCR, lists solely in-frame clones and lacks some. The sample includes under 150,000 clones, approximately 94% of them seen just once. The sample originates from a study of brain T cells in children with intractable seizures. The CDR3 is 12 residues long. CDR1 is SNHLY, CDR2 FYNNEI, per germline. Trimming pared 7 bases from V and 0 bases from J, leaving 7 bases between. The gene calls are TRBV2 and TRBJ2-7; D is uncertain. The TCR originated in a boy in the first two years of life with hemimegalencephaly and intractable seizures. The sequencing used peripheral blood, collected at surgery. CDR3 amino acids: CASTYSSYEQYF. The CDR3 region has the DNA TGTGCCAGCACCTACAGCTCCTACGAGCAGTACTTC. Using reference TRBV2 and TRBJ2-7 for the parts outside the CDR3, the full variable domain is EPEVTQTPSHQVTQMGQEVILRCVPISNHLYFYWYRQILGQKVEFLVSFYNNEISEKSEIFDDQFSVERPDGSNFTLKIRSTKLEDSAMYFCASTYSSYEQYFGPGTRLTVT.